This T cell receptor beta chain was retrieved from a study of tumor-infiltrating lymphocytes in oesophageal squamous cell carcinoma. This clonotype was counted ten times or more. The V and J ends lost 2 bases and 6 bases respectively, with 14 bases between them. CDR1 is MDHEN and CDR2 is SYDVKM in the germline V gene. CDR3 length equals 15 residues. TCRdb itself ran the PCR reads through MiXCR, one entry per CDR3 protein. The sample shows 15,000 to 20,000 distinct CDR3 sequences, 44% of them seen only once. The receptor was isolated from a female donor with esophageal squamous cell carcinoma. The chain links TRBV28 to TRBJ1-5, with TRBD1 as a possible D gene (5 bases). Sequencing was carried out using blood. The CDR3 spells CASSLGARVGQPQHF. As DNA, the CDR3 is TGTGCCAGCAGTTTAGGGGCCAGGGTTGGTCAGCCCCAGCATTTT.